Detailed here is one T cell receptor beta chain. V was shortened by 5 bases and J by 7 bases, with 20 bases between the two germline ends. The CDR3 covers 15 residues. CDR1 is SGHVS and CDR2 is FNYEAQ in the germline V gene. The method was immunoSEQ multiplex PCR; TCRdb's version includes in-frame clones alone and lacks a portion of them. The sample shows roughly 90,000 clones, about nine tenths of them seen only once. The data were taken from a study of T cell responses to AZD1222 COVID-19 vaccine. The TCR originated in an adult who received the AZD1222 COVID-19 vaccine. This chain connects TRBV7-6 to TRBJ1-2, with D perhaps TRBD1 (6 bases). Sequenced here: peripheral blood, sampled 28 days after the second AZD1222 dose. CDR3 in amino acids: CASSAGVTGTSGYTF. CDR3 DNA: TGTGCCAGCAGCGCAGGGGTTACCGGAACGAGTGGCTACACCTTC.